The next 32 T cell receptor beta chains were all read from a single sample in a study of human T cells and chemical hapten exposure. TCRdb ran MiXCR on the RACE reads and lists one entry per CDR3 protein. In the table there are some 190,000 distinct CDR3 sequences, 20% to 25% of which are singletons. Time point noted: patch test 1, 2 weeks after DPC sensitization. The treatment: therapeutic diphenylcyclopropenone sensitization with weekly scalp DPC. Sequenced material: whole blood, taken in connection with sensitization to the hapten diphenylcyclopropenone (DPC). The origin of the receptors is a woman in her forties or fifties with alopecia areata. Some clones in this sample may be carry-over from other donors' samples.

V and J are TRBV21-1 and TRBJ1-5; the table's TRBD1 call for D was not verified on the DNA. TRBV21-1 is a pseudogene segment. The CDR3 totals 15 residues. The CDR3 region is CAGRRGQGINQPQHF. CDR3 nucleotide sequence: TGTGCCGGCCGAAGAGGACAGGGGATAAATCAGCCCCAGCATTTT.

This clonotype has just a few counts. The J gene is TRBJ2-2, the V gene TRBV6-2 or TRBV6-3, with TRBD2 matching 12 bases. After removal of 5 bases from V and 4 bases from J, the junction contained 2 bases not matched to a gene. The length of the CDR3 is 15 residues. Germline V lookup: CDR1 MNHEY, CDR2 SVGEGT. CDR3 loop: CASSGTSGLTGELFF. DNA of the CDR3: TGTGCCAGCAGTGGGACTAGCGGGCTCACCGGGGAGCTGTTTTTT.

The chain has TRBV7-9 and TRBJ1-2; TRBD1 agrees at 8 bases. V was pared by 0 bases and J by 3 bases, with 6 bases of the junction left unmatched. The CDR3 sequence is 16 residues long. The germline V gene has CDR1 SEHNR and CDR2 FQNEAQ (reference sequence). CDR3 sequence reads: CASSLADLGQDYGYTF. The CDR3 nucleotides read TGTGCCAGCAGCTTAGCGGATTTGGGACAGGACTATGGCTACACCTTC. The variable domain in full, with the rest retrieved from reference TRBV7-9 and TRBJ1-2, is DTGVSQNPRHKITKRGQNVTFRCDPISEHNRLYWYRQTLGQGPEFLTYFQNEAQLEKSRLLSDRFSAERPKGSFSTLEIQRTEQGDSAMYLCASSLADLGQDYGYTFGSGTRLTVV.

This clonotype has more than one count but fewer than ten. V usage is TRBV20-1 and J usage is TRBJ1-5, with D possibly matching TRBD1 (6 bases). Between the trimmed V and J ends, which lost 5 bases and 4 bases, there was a span of 18 bases. The CDR3 has 15 amino acids. Germline V lookup: CDR1 DFQATT, CDR2 SNEGSKA (reference sequence). CDR3 DNA sequence: TGCAGTGCTTCCAGGGTACAGGGACCAAATCAGCCCCAGCATTTT. It codes for CSASRVQGPNQPQHF.

This clonotype was seen more than once but under ten times. V usage is TRBV29-1 and J usage is TRBJ2-1; 7 bases map to TRBD2. The germline V gene encodes CDR1 SQVTM and CDR2 ANQGSEA. Losses at the gene ends were 2 bases for V and 1 base for J; bases not matched to a gene: 8. The CDR3 spans 16 residues. CDR3 loop: CSVELGGSRSYNEQFF. Here the CDR3 DNA reads TGCAGCGTTGAATTGGGCGGGAGTCGGTCCTACAATGAGCAGTTCTTC.

J is TRBJ1-1 and V is TRBV7-2; a weak D match, TRBD1 (5 bases). Germline CDR1 SGHTA, CDR2 FQGNSA. The CDR3 contains 13 residues. V dropped 6 bases and J dropped 3 bases, with 11 bases sitting between them. The CDR3 DNA is TGTGCCAGCAGACGGGACCGTGACACTGAAGCTTTCTTT. This translates into CASRRDRDTEAFF.

The genes are TRBV20-1 and TRBJ2-1; 8 bases fit TRBD2. The trim removed 5 bases at V and 1 base at J, leaving 7 bases unmatched. CDR1 is DFQATT and CDR2 is SNEGSKA in the germline V gene (reference sequence). The length of the CDR3 is 15 residues. CDR3 nucleotide sequence: TGCAGTGCTGGTTCTACTAGCGGTTCCTACAATGAGCAGTTCTTC. Translation gives CSAGSTSGSYNEQFF.

This clonotype came up a few times. V and J are TRBV20-1 and TRBJ2-4, with D uncertain. The CDR3 is made up of 15 amino acids. Per the germline V gene, CDR1 is DFQATT and CDR2 is SNEGSKA (reference sequence). Trimming removed 3 bases from V and 4 bases from J, with 16 bases in between. The CDR3 is CSASHPRHLKNIQYF. In nucleotides, the CDR3 is TGCAGTGCTAGCCACCCCCGACACTTAAAAAACATTCAGTACTTC.

A few counts support this clonotype. A much larger clone lies one base from this, so it may be a read error. The V call is TRBV10-3, the J call TRBJ1-1; the D is unclear. This CDR3 contains 11 residues. Germline loops: CDR1 ENHRY, CDR2 SYGVKD. The V end was cut by 6 bases, the J end by 1 base, with 3 bases between. The CDR3, as DNA: TGTGCCATCAGGGAGAACACTGAAGCTTTCTTT. Its translation is CAIRENTEAFF.

This clonotype was counted between two and nine times. This chain connects TRBV10-3 to TRBJ1-4, with D uncertain. Trimming removed 0 bases from V and 5 bases from J, with 10 bases in between. The CDR3 totals 15 residues. Per the germline V gene, CDR1 is ENHRY and CDR2 is SYGVKD. The chain's CDR3 is CAISESGGINEKLFF. The DNA of the CDR3 is TGTGCCATCAGTGAGTCCGGCGGGATAAATGAAAAACTGTTTTTT.

The rearrangement uses TRBV11-2 and TRBJ2-5; D remains unclear. Deletions cut 3 bases from V and 3 bases from J, with 14 bases between. CDR3 length: 15 amino acids. Germline V gene data show CDR1 as SGHAT and CDR2 as FQNNGV. Written as DNA, the CDR3 is TGTGCCAGCAGCTTTGTAGGGCATGTCGAAGAGACCCAGTACTTC. Amino acid sequence: CASSFVGHVEETQYF.

This clonotype was detected only once. V is TRBV5-1 and J is TRBJ2-1; possible D gene TRBD2, 5 bases. This CDR3 region has 13 residues. Germline V CDR1 and CDR2: SGHRS, YFSETQ. V lost 4 bases to trimming and J lost 9 bases, with 14 bases between them. The CDR3 DNA follows: TGCGCCAGCAGCCCTCTCGCGGGCCCTGAGCAGTTCTTC. The encoded protein is CASSPLAGPEQFF.

The genes are TRBV6-4 and TRBJ2-1; the match to TRBD2 covers 8 bases. This CDR3 has 12 amino acids. Germline trimming cut 5 bases from V and 9 bases from J; bases unmatched to any gene: 3. Germline V gene data show CDR1 as MRHNA and CDR2 as SNTAGT. The CDR3: CASSNSGGEQFF. The CDR3 DNA sequence: TGTGCCAGCAGTAACAGCGGGGGTGAGCAGTTCTTC.

The V call is TRBV2, the J call TRBJ2-1; no clear D gene. V gave up 7 bases and J gave up 8 bases, with 9 bases separating them. CDR3 size: 11 residues. Germline V gene data show CDR1 as SNHLY and CDR2 as FYNNEI. The CDR3 nucleotides read TGTGCCAGCACCAAGCCGGATGAGCAGTTCTTC. Residues: CASTKPDEQFF.

This clonotype has just a few counts. The chain is built from TRBV9 and TRBJ2-4, with D uncertain. There are 13 residues in the CDR3. CDR1 SGDLS and CDR2 YYNGEE come from the germline V gene. V dropped 2 bases and J dropped 5 bases, with 8 bases sitting between them. CDR3 in DNA: TGTGCCAGCAGCGTGGGCACCCAAAACATTCAGTACTTC. It encodes CASSVGTQNIQYF.

In this sample, this clonotype turned up a few times. The V gene is TRBV9, the J gene TRBJ1-1; D is uncertain. Trimming left V 0 bases short and J 1 base short, with 7 bases between. CDR1 is SGDLS and CDR2 is YYNGEE in the germline V gene. The CDR3 extends over 14 amino acids. This CDR3 is CASSVAGTNTEAFF. The CDR3 DNA is TGTGCCAGCAGCGTAGCGGGAACGAACACTGAAGCTTTCTTT.

For the CDR3, the DNA is TGTGCCAGCCACAGTCGCTCCTATAATTCACCCCTCCACTTT. Translated: CASHSRSYNSPLHF. This chain uses TRBV2 with TRBJ1-6; the D is unclear. Trimming left V 8 bases short and J 0 bases short, with 8 bases between. This CDR3 is built from 14 residues. Germline CDR1 reads SNHLY; CDR2 reads FYNNEI.

The chain joins TRBV14 to TRBJ2-6; D is possibly TRBD1 (5 bases). V was clipped by 3 bases and J by 3 bases, with 15 bases between them. The CDR3 is 17 residues long. Germline assignment: CDR1 SGHDN and CDR2 FVKESK. CDR3 bases: TGTGCCAGCAGCCACATGGGCAGGGCTAGTGGGGCCAACGTCCTGACTTTC. Translated: CASSHMGRASGANVLTF.

This clonotype was seen more than once but under ten times. The genes are TRBV9 and TRBJ1-2; no definite D call. The CDR3 extends over 14 amino acids. With 0 bases removed from V and 5 bases from J, the gap between germline ends came to 11 bases. CDR1 is SGDLS and CDR2 is YYNGEE in the germline V gene. The CDR3 here is CASSVEEGYYGYTF. CDR3 nucleotide sequence: TGTGCCAGCAGCGTAGAAGAAGGCTATTATGGCTACACCTTC.

Comments on this clonotype: Just one base apart from a much larger clone, this may be a read error. The CDR3: CASSLGGQGRGYTF. As DNA, the CDR3 is TGTGCCAGCAGCTTAGGTGGACAGGGGCGTGGCTACACCTTC. The gene calls are TRBV7-9 and TRBJ1-2, with 9 bases aligning to TRBD1. The germline CDR1 and CDR2 sequences are SEHNR and FQNEAQ (reference sequence). V lost 1 base, J lost 7 bases, and 4 bases stayed unmatched. This CDR3 is 14 amino acids long.

This clonotype was recorded a few times. The rearrangement uses TRBV29-1 and TRBJ2-1; TRBD2 agrees at 12 bases. CDR3 length: 13 residues. V was pared by 7 bases and J by 10 bases, with 8 bases of the junction left unmatched. Germline loops: CDR1 SQVTM, CDR2 ANQGSEA. CDR3 bases: TGCAGCGCCCGGACTAGCGGGAAACCCGAGCAGTTCTTC. Translating gives CSARTSGKPEQFF.

The rearrangement links TRBV29-1 to TRBJ1-2; 7 nucleotides match TRBD1. With V trimmed by 7 bases and J by 4 bases, 15 bases remained unmatched. This CDR3 contains 15 residues. CDR1 SQVTM and CDR2 ANQGSEA come from the germline V gene. CDR3 coding DNA: TGCAGCGCCACGGAGGGGGCAGGGGGGAGCTATGGCTACACCTTC. This codes for CSATEGAGGSYGYTF.

The rearrangement joins TRBV7-2 to TRBJ1-2, with D maybe TRBD1 (6 bases). Germline CDR1 is SGHTA and CDR2 is FQGNSA. V was clipped by 2 bases and J by 5 bases, with 12 bases between them. There are 14 residues in the CDR3. CDR3 sequence (DNA): TGTGCCAGCAGCTTACAGGGGAGTGTGTATGGCTACACCTTC. Amino acids: CASSLQGSVYGYTF.

V and J are TRBV2 and TRBJ2-1; 7 nucleotides align to TRBD2. V dropped 7 bases and J dropped 0; count of bases not matched to a gene: 6. Looked up from germline, CDR1 is SNHLY and CDR2 is FYNNEI. The CDR3 contains 15 residues. CDR3 region: CASTPSGSSYNEQFF. In nucleotides, the CDR3 is TGTGCCAGCACACCTAGCGGAAGCTCCTACAATGAGCAGTTCTTC. The whole variable domain, remainder taken from reference TRBV2 and TRBJ2-1, is EPEVTQTPSHQVTQMGQEVILRCVPISNHLYFYWYRQILGQKVEFLVSFYNNEISEKSEIFDDQFSVERPDGSNFTLKIRSTKLEDSAMYFCASTPSGSSYNEQFFGPGTRLTVL.

The chain combines TRBV5-4 with TRBJ2-2; perhaps D is TRBD1 or TRBD2 (5 bases each). Trimming removed 4 bases at V and 7 bases at J, with 17 bases between. Germline CDR1 is SGHNT and CDR2 is YYREEE (reference sequence). The CDR3 has 15 amino acids. The CDR3 region has the DNA TGTGCCAGCAGCGCCGGGGACCATCAGAACGGGGAGCTGTTTTTT. The encoded protein is CASSAGDHQNGELFF.

This clonotype came up a few times. J is TRBJ1-2 and V is TRBV14; D might be TRBD1 (5 bases). Germline V CDR1 and CDR2: SGHDN, FVKESK. Trimming took off 1 base at V and 3 bases at J, with 9 bases between the two ends. The CDR3 runs to 14 residues. CDR3: CASSQVPRDYGYTF. DNA for the CDR3: TGTGCCAGCAGCCAAGTACCCAGGGACTATGGCTACACCTTC.

This clonotype was counted at least ten times. The V call is TRBV29-1, the J call TRBJ2-3; 7 nucleotides agree with TRBD2. CDR1 is SQVTM, CDR2 ANQGSEA, per germline. The CDR3 totals 15 residues. The V segment lost 3 bases and the J segment 2 bases; nucleotides outside the gene matches: 8. The CDR3 sequence: CSVDPMAGATDTQYF. Written as DNA, the CDR3 is TGCAGCGTTGACCCGATGGCGGGAGCCACAGATACGCAGTATTTT.

The chain combines TRBV9 with TRBJ1-1; D remains ambiguous. CDR1 is SGDLS, CDR2 YYNGEE, per germline. Trimming cost V 0 bases and J 1 base, with 10 bases left between them. This CDR3 spans 15 amino acids. Here the CDR3 DNA reads TGTGCCAGCAGCGTAGCTATCAGCCCGAACACTGAAGCTTTCTTT. It translates to CASSVAISPNTEAFF.

This clonotype was observed once. The conserved phenylalanine or tryptophan normally closing the CDR3 is absent here, so this likely arose from a read error. The chain recombines TRBV20-1 with TRBJ1-3; D is undetermined. The germline CDR1 and CDR2 sequences are DFQATT and SNEGSKA (reference sequence). Trimming shortened V by 6 bases and J by 1 base, and 16 bases separated the two germline ends. CDR3 length: 15 residues. The CDR3 DNA reads as TGCAGTGCCAGCCTCCCGGGCATTTCTGGAAACACCATATATCTT. This encodes CSASLPGISGNTIYL.

The chain recombines TRBV7-9 with TRBJ2-1; tentatively, D is TRBD2 (6 bases). V shed 1 base and J shed 7 bases, with 17 bases lying between them. CDR1 and CDR2 (germline): SEHNR, FQNEAQ (reference sequence). The CDR3 loop spans 16 amino acids. The CDR3 here is CASSLVSLASDNEQFF. The CDR3 DNA sequence: TGTGCCAGCAGCTTAGTTAGCCTAGCGTCAGATAATGAGCAGTTCTTC.

This clonotype came up a few times. This rearrangement joins TRBV29-1 to TRBJ1-2; 7 bases are shared with TRBD1. Germline loops: CDR1 SQVTM, CDR2 ANQGSEA. The CDR3 consists of 17 residues. V dropped 7 bases and J dropped 1; count of bases not matched to a gene: 18. The CDR3 DNA is TGCAGCGCCCGAGGGGGCGATACCAGGAATGATAACTATGGCTACACCTTC. Translating it yields CSARGGDTRNDNYGYTF.

The chain joins TRBV7-2 to TRBJ2-5; TRBD2 might be the D (5 bases). Germline V gives CDR1 SGHTA, CDR2 FQGNSA. The CDR3 is 15 amino acids. V lost 1 base to trimming and J lost 5 bases, with 14 bases between them. CDR3 loop: CASSLVIGVGETQYF. The CDR3 DNA sequence: TGTGCCAGCAGCTTAGTTATCGGGGTCGGGGAGACCCAGTACTTC.